The TCR beta chain under discussion was sequenced for a study of shared clonotypes between healthy human individuals. Produced via immunoSEQ multiplex PCR; TCRdb's table is partial and in-frame only. Here the sample spans roughly 2.1 million clones, about 93% being singletons. Positive CCR7 selection of CD45RO-negative cells yielded the naive CD8 cells, and terminally differentiated effector memory CD45RA+ cells were excluded. The CDR3 covers 15 residues. The V gene's germline CDR1 is SGHNT and CDR2 YENEEA. The V and J ends lost 5 bases and 4 bases, in that order; junction bases with no gene match: 6.

The sequence derives from a man between 18 and 35 years old in good health. Some clones in this sample may be carry-over from other donors' samples. Sequenced: naive CD8+ T cells from PBMCs. The genes are TRBV11-3 and TRBJ2-7; 12 nucleotides align to TRBD2. The CDR3 region is CASSNRTSGTYEQYF. The CDR3 DNA reads as TGTGCCAGCAGCAACAGGACTAGCGGGACATACGAGCAGTACTTC.